These 20 T cell receptor beta chains were all obtained from the same sample, sequenced in a study of shared clonotypes between healthy human individuals. The data were produced by immunoSEQ multiplex PCR, yet TCRdb's version contains in-frame clones alone and is incomplete. The repertoire has about 2 million clones, over 85% of them found once; the top ten carry around 0.13%. Sequences were obtained from naive CD4+ T cells sorted from blood. Subset meaning: CD45RA+ positively selected. The receptor source for this set is a man in his late teens or twenties in good health.

This clone was seen only once. The J gene is TRBJ2-2, the V gene TRBV6-6; 7 nucleotides line up with TRBD2. CDR1 is MNHNY and CDR2 is SVGAGI in the germline V gene (reference sequence). The CDR3 loop spans 15 amino acids. The V segment lost 6 bases and the J segment 6 bases; nucleotides outside the gene matches: 10. CDR3: CASRPRAGVSGELFF. CDR3 nucleotide sequence: TGTGCCAGCAGACCCCGGGCGGGAGTATCCGGGGAGCTGTTTTTT.

The chain has TRBV29-1 and TRBJ1-2; no clear D. CDR3 size: 13 residues. Germline CDR1 reads SQVTM; CDR2 reads ANQGSEA. The ends were cut back, 3 bases at V and 5 bases at J, with 13 bases in the middle. The chain's CDR3 is CSVDAGISYGYTF. In DNA form, the CDR3 reads TGCAGCGTTGACGCGGGTATAAGTTATGGCTACACCTTC.

The rearrangement uses TRBV5-6 and TRBJ1-1; D gene unclear. The CDR3 has 15 amino acids. CDR1 and CDR2 (germline): SGHDT, YYEEEE. V lost 4 bases and J lost 3, with 16 bases in between. The CDR3 DNA is TGTGCCAGCAGCCCTTTAACGGGCCTACACACTGAAGCTTTCTTT. This codes for CASSPLTGLHTEAFF.

The chain employs TRBV27 and TRBJ2-3; 8 nucleotides align to TRBD1. The V gene end was trimmed by 5 bases and the J gene end by 6 bases; junction bases not matched to a gene: 10. The CDR3 spans 15 residues. Per the germline V gene, CDR1 is MNHEY and CDR2 is SMNVEV (reference sequence). CDR3 loop: CASSPRPGTGDTQYF. Written as DNA, the CDR3 is TGTGCCAGCAGTCCCAGGCCCGGGACAGGTGATACGCAGTATTTT.

The J gene is TRBJ2-1, the V gene TRBV7-9; 8 nucleotides align to TRBD2. This CDR3 has 14 residues. The trim removed 5 bases at V and 2 bases at J, leaving 2 bases unmatched. Germline V gene sequence: CDR1 SEHNR, CDR2 FQNEAQ (reference sequence). CDR3: CASSLRGAYNEQFF. CDR3 sequence (DNA): TGTGCCAGCAGCCTGCGGGGGGCCTACAATGAGCAGTTCTTC.

Notes on this clone: This sample includes further DNA sequences coding for the same CDR3. This chain joins TRBV5-4 and TRBJ1-1; D ambiguous. Trimming pared 0 bases from V and 0 bases from J, leaving 9 bases between. Germline V lookup: CDR1 SGHNT, CDR2 YYREEE (reference sequence). CDR3 size: 15 residues. CDR3 region: CASSLAGGLNTEAFF. The CDR3 coding sequence is TGTGCCAGCAGCTTGGCCGGCGGATTGAACACTGAAGCTTTCTTT.

On this clone: The identical CDR3 is also encoded by other nucleotide sequences in the sample. V usage is TRBV18 and J usage is TRBJ1-2; the match to TRBD1 covers 8 bases. The CDR3 consists of 15 residues. The junction had 3 bases not matched to a gene; V was cut back by 3 bases and J by 0 bases. Germline lookup yields CDR1 KGHSH and CDR2 LQKENI. The CDR3 bases are TGTGCCAGCTCACCGGGGGACAGGTCTAACTATGGCTACACCTTC. Translated, it gives CASSPGDRSNYGYTF.

This clone is a singleton in its sample. This chain connects TRBV2 to TRBJ1-2; possible D gene TRBD1, 5 bases. Germline V gene data show CDR1 as SNHLY and CDR2 as FYNNEI. This CDR3 contains 13 residues. V lost 6 bases and J lost 4, with 12 bases in between. The CDR3 loop reads CASSGDSIYGYTF. CDR3 sequence (DNA): TGTGCCAGCAGCGGAGACAGCATCTATGGCTACACCTTC.

V gene TRBV9 combines with J gene TRBJ2-3; 13 bases are shared with TRBD2. This CDR3 is 17 amino acids long. Germline V CDR1 and CDR2: SGDLS, YYNGEE. V lost 6 bases, J lost 0 bases, and 7 bases stayed unmatched. In DNA, the CDR3 is TGTGCCAGCACCCCTGAGGGACTAGCGGGAAGCACAGATACGCAGTATTTT. Protein product: CASTPEGLAGSTDTQYF.

This rearrangement joins TRBV6-4 to TRBJ2-7, with TRBD1 as a possible D gene (6 bases). Germline V gives CDR1 MRHNA, CDR2 SNTAGT. Between the trimmed V and J ends, which lost 5 bases and 3 bases, there was a span of 20 bases. There are 16 residues in the CDR3. DNA for the CDR3: TGTGCCAGCAGTACACCCCCCGGGACACCGGTCTACGAGCAGTACTTC. Its translation is CASSTPPGTPVYEQYF.

The chain recombines TRBV11-1 with TRBJ1-3; D remains unclear. CDR1 SGHAT and CDR2 FQDESV come from the germline V gene (reference sequence). CDR3 size: 15 residues. Trimming removed 1 base at V and 0 bases at J, with 7 bases between. The CDR3 sequence is CASSLGGPSGNTIYF. CDR3 nucleotides: TGTGCCAGCAGCTTAGGGGGTCCCTCTGGAAACACCATATATTTT.

The chain couples TRBV19 to TRBJ2-2, with 15 nucleotides matching TRBD2. There are 17 residues in the CDR3. Germline V gives CDR1 LNHDA, CDR2 SQIVND (reference sequence). V shed 6 bases, J shed 5 bases, and the junction held 7 bases outside the gene matches. CDR3 residues: CASSDFGLAGGTGELFF. CDR3 coding DNA: TGTGCCAGTAGCGACTTTGGACTAGCGGGAGGGACCGGGGAGCTGTTTTTT.

In this sample, this clone turned up once. The gene calls are TRBV5-1 and TRBJ1-1, with 8 positions matching TRBD1. The V and J ends lost 3 bases and 1 base, in that order; junction bases with no gene match: 5. CDR1 is SGHRS and CDR2 is YFSETQ in the germline V gene. The CDR3 contains 15 residues. The CDR3 nucleotides read TGCGCCAGCAGCTCGACAGGGGAGACGAACACTGAAGCTTTCTTT. Translating it yields CASSSTGETNTEAFF.

The chain has TRBV29-1 and TRBJ1-1, with D perhaps matching TRBD1 (5 bases). This CDR3 comprises 12 residues. CDR1 is SQVTM, CDR2 ANQGSEA, per germline. Trimming shortened V by 1 base and J by 7 bases, and 10 bases separated the two germline ends. The CDR3: CSVEGGTGEAFF. CDR3 coding DNA: TGCAGCGTTGAAGGGGGGACGGGTGAAGCTTTCTTT. The full variable domain, with the rest looked up from reference TRBV29-1 and TRBJ1-1, is SAVISQKPSRDICQRGTSLTIQCQVDSQVTMMFWYRQQPGQSLTLIATANQGSEATYESGFVIDKFPISRPNLTFSTLTVSNMSPEDSSIYLCSVEGGTGEAFFGQGTRLTVV.

J is TRBJ1-3 and V is TRBV30; TRBD1 might be the D (6 bases). V lost 5 bases, J lost 1 base, and 12 bases lay in between. The CDR3 has 14 amino acids. Germline assignment: CDR1 GTSNPN and CDR2 SVGIG (reference sequence). The CDR3 is CAWVPRGSGNTIYF. CDR3 nucleotides: TGTGCCTGGGTACCCAGGGGATCTGGAAACACCATATATTTT.

This clone was recorded once. V is TRBV5-4 and J is TRBJ2-7; 12 bases are shared with TRBD2. The CDR3 consists of 16 residues. V dropped 4 bases and J dropped 0; count of bases not matched to a gene: 5. Germline-derived CDR1 and CDR2 are SGHNT and YYREEE (reference sequence). CDR3 DNA: TGTGCCAGCAGCAGCCTAGCGGGGGGGCCCTCCTACGAGCAGTACTTC. Protein sequence: CASSSLAGGPSYEQYF.

This clone showed up just a few times. The chain carries TRBV7-3 and TRBJ2-5, with TRBD2 matching 14 bases. CDR1 and CDR2 from the germline V gene are SGHTA and FQGTGA. V trimming: 2 bases; J trimming: 2 bases; junction bases outside the gene matches: 1. The CDR3 runs 16 residues. Here the CDR3 DNA reads TGTGCCAGCAGCTTAGGGACTAGCGGGGGACAAGAGACCCAGTACTTC. Protein sequence: CASSLGTSGGQETQYF.

The genes are TRBV2 and TRBJ2-7, with D perhaps matching TRBD2 (5 bases). Trimming removed 6 bases at V and 0 bases at J, with 12 bases between. CDR3 length equals 14 residues. In germline, CDR1 is SNHLY, CDR2 FYNNEI. The CDR3 coding sequence is TGTGCCAGCAGGACTACAGTGAGCTCCTACGAGCAGTACTTC. Its protein product is CASRTTVSSYEQYF. The full variable domain, completed using reference TRBV2 and TRBJ2-7, is EPEVTQTPSHQVTQMGQEVILRCVPISNHLYFYWYRQILGQKVEFLVSFYNNEISEKSEIFDDQFSVERPDGSNFTLKIRSTKLEDSAMYFCASRTTVSSYEQYFGPGTRLTVT.

The rearrangement uses TRBV11-2 and TRBJ2-7; TRBD2 agrees at 13 bases. This CDR3 has 12 residues. Per the germline V gene, CDR1 is SGHAT and CDR2 is FQNNGV. Unmatched junction bases numbered 2, after V lost 3 bases and J lost 12 bases. The CDR3: CASSLGLAGPYF. The CDR3 region has the DNA TGTGCCAGCAGCTTGGGACTAGCGGGACCGTACTTC.

This clone was counted a single time. The V and J genes are TRBV28 and TRBJ1-2; 7 positions match TRBD1. Germline trimming cut 5 bases from V and 3 bases from J; bases unmatched to any gene: 6. Per germline, CDR1 MDHEN and CDR2 SYDVKM. The CDR3 loop spans 14 amino acids. The CDR3 reads CASSPNRGDYGYTF. The CDR3 DNA reads as TGTGCCAGCAGTCCCAACAGGGGTGACTATGGCTACACCTTC.